The 17 T cell receptor beta chains reported below all come from one sample, sequenced in a study of T cells after posttransplantation cyclophosphamide (dated by TCRdb to 2016 to 2018). The library was generated by the immunoSEQ multiplex PCR assay. TCRdb stores this immuneACCESS table with in-frame sequences only. Part of the clones is absent; in the studies checked, under half of the shortfall reflects unresolved V genes, and no reason is known for the rest. This sample holds fewer than 35,000 clones in total, without any singletons. Approximately 4.3% of the sample is in the top ten clones. Sequenced input: PBMCs. These receptors originate from a woman aged 30 to 39 in good health and a related stem cell transplant donor.

This clone was seen many times. This chain connects TRBV7-6 to TRBJ1-2; the D is unclear. Germline V CDR1 and CDR2: SGHVS, FNYEAQ. The CDR3 sequence is 12 residues long. V lost 5 bases, J lost 8 bases, and 12 bases lay in between. Here the CDR3 reads CASSPDAGGYTF. In nucleotides, the CDR3 is TGTGCCAGCAGCCCGGATGCGGGAGGCTACACCTTC.

This clone was picked up many times. The rearrangement uses TRBV5-5 and TRBJ2-3; tentatively, D is TRBD1 (5 bases). Trimming cost V 0 bases and J 3 bases, with 5 bases left between them. The CDR3 extends over 13 amino acids. Per the germline V gene, CDR1 is SGHKS and CDR2 is YYEKEE (reference sequence). In nucleotides, the CDR3 is TGTGCCAGCAGCTTGGAGGGGACAGATACGCAGTATTTT. Its protein product is CASSLEGTDTQYF.

This clone appeared many times. The chain links TRBV5-6 to TRBJ2-1; 9 nucleotides agree with TRBD1. The CDR3 sequence is 15 residues long. Germline CDR1 reads SGHDT; CDR2 reads YYEEEE. V lost 4 bases and J lost 6; bases outside the gene matches: 8. CDR3 nucleotide sequence: TGTGCCAGCAGCACGGGACAGGGAGTTTTCAATGAGCAGTTCTTC. Residues: CASSTGQGVFNEQFF.

This sequence joins TRBV4-2 and TRBJ2-5; 12 nucleotides agree with TRBD2. Per germline, CDR1 LGHNA and CDR2 YNFKEQ. There are 19 residues in the CDR3. Trimming took 0 bases from V and 5 from J; bases not matched to a gene: 13. The CDR3 coding sequence is TGTGCCAGCAGCCAAGAAGTAGGGCTAGCGGGGGGGCCCGGGGAGACCCAGTACTTC. Translating it yields CASSQEVGLAGGPGETQYF.

This clone was observed many times. This chain connects TRBV4-3 to TRBJ2-1; D unclear. Germline CDR1 and CDR2: LGHNA and YSLEER. The V and J ends lost 1 base and 7 bases respectively, with 8 bases between them. The CDR3 has 13 residues. The CDR3 sequence is CASSQVLQNEQFF. In DNA form, the CDR3 reads TGCGCCAGCAGCCAAGTATTGCAGAATGAGCAGTTCTTC.

This clone has a count of ten or more. The chain links TRBV6-5 to TRBJ1-2, with 10 bases fitting TRBD1. Trimming took 0 bases from V and 3 from J; bases not matched to a gene: 4. The CDR3 runs 16 residues. Looked up from germline, CDR1 is MNHEY and CDR2 is SVGAGI. This CDR3 is CASSYSETGGDYGYTF. The CDR3 DNA sequence: TGTGCCAGCAGTTACTCCGAGACAGGGGGCGACTATGGCTACACCTTC.

This clone was observed at least ten times. The V gene is TRBV7-2, the J gene TRBJ1-1; D call uncertain. The CDR3 length is 13 residues. The germline CDR1 and CDR2 sequences are SGHTA and FQGNSA. Trimming stripped 1 base from V and 5 bases from J, with 8 bases between. The CDR3 reads CASSLVARTEAFF. CDR3 nucleotide sequence: TGTGCCAGCAGCTTAGTGGCTAGAACTGAAGCTTTCTTT.

This clone has ten or more counts. The V and J genes are TRBV2 and TRBJ1-2; 11 bases are a match to TRBD1. Germline V gene sequence: CDR1 SNHLY, CDR2 FYNNEI. The ends lost 5 bases at V and 12 bases at J; junction bases unmatched: 8. The length of the CDR3 is 13 residues. The CDR3 region is CASSKDRGLHHTF. In DNA, the CDR3 is TGTGCCAGCAGTAAGGACAGGGGGCTTCACCACACCTTC. Filled out from reference TRBV2 and TRBJ1-2, the complete variable domain reads EPEVTQTPSHQVTQMGQEVILRCVPISNHLYFYWYRQILGQKVEFLVSFYNNEISEKSEIFDDQFSVERPDGSNFTLKIRSTKLEDSAMYFCASSKDRGLHHTFGSGTRLTVV.

This clone has a count of ten or more. The chain is built from TRBV28 and TRBJ1-3; D perhaps matches TRBD1 (6 bases). With 6 bases removed from V and 0 bases from J, the gap between germline ends came to 18 bases. The CDR3 extends over 17 amino acids. Germline loops: CDR1 MDHEN, CDR2 SYDVKM. CDR3 amino acids: CASSSPATGRSGNTIYF. The CDR3 coding sequence is TGTGCCAGCAGCTCCCCCGCGACAGGTCGCTCTGGAAACACCATATATTTT. Full variable domain (missing parts from reference TRBV28 and TRBJ1-3): DVKVTQSSRYLVKRTGEKVFLECVQDMDHENMFWYRQDPGLGLRLIYFSYDVKMKEKGDIPEGYSVSREKKERFSLILESASTNQTSMYLCASSSPATGRSGNTIYFGEGSWLTVV.

This clone was seen ten or more times. The rearrangement uses TRBV27 and TRBJ1-1; 9 bases agree with TRBD1. Germline V gene sequence: CDR1 MNHEY, CDR2 SMNVEV (reference sequence). V dropped 2 bases and J dropped 4; count of bases not matched to a gene: 11. The CDR3 consists of 17 residues. The CDR3 DNA reads as TGTGCCAGCAGTTTAACCTTTCCGGGACAGGGTTCCACTGAAGCTTTCTTT. Protein product: CASSLTFPGQGSTEAFF.

This clone was found many times. The gene calls are TRBV10-3 and TRBJ1-2; no reliable D call. Germline lookup yields CDR1 ENHRY and CDR2 SYGVKD. V was clipped by 5 bases and J by 8 bases, with 12 bases between them. The CDR3 has 12 residues. CDR3 nucleotide sequence: TGTGCCATCAGTTCGGGTTCGAGAGGCTACACCTTC. Residues: CAISSGSRGYTF.

This clone was observed many times. The CDR3 nucleotides are TGTGCCATCAGTCACGTAGTCGACAGGAATTCTACTAACCCTAACTATGGCTACACCTTC. Its protein is CAISHVVDRNSTNPNYGYTF. This chain uses TRBV10-3 with TRBJ1-2; D is possibly TRBD1 (6 bases). Germline CDR1 ENHRY, CDR2 SYGVKD. V lost 5 bases and J 0 bases, leaving 28 bases between the germline ends. The CDR3 runs to 20 residues.

This clone appeared a few times. The V gene is TRBV12-3 or TRBV12-4, the J gene TRBJ2-1; 8 bases are a match to TRBD2. The CDR3 has 15 residues. V shed 0 bases and J 2 bases; nucleotides not matched to a gene: 0. The CDR3 DNA reads TGTGCCAGCAGTTTAGCCGGGGGGGCCTACAATGAGCAGTTCTTC. It specifies CASSLAGGAYNEQFF.

The V call is TRBV7-8, the J call TRBJ1-2; D is undetermined. The CDR3 has 14 amino acids. From germline, CDR1 is SGHVS and CDR2 FQNEAQ. With 2 bases removed from V and 5 bases from J, the gap between germline ends came to 12 bases. Written as DNA, the CDR3 is TGTGCCAGCAGCTTATCGCGAGCGGAATATGGCTACACCTTC. It codes for CASSLSRAEYGYTF.

This clone was seen repeatedly, ten times or more. This chain uses TRBV9 with TRBJ1-2; unclear D gene. This CDR3 is built from 12 residues. V was shortened by 4 bases and J by 5 bases, with 9 bases between the two germline ends. Per the germline V gene, CDR1 is SGDLS and CDR2 is YYNGEE. The CDR3 DNA reads as TGTGCCAGCAGCCCGTCAGTGTATGGCTACACCTTC. Protein sequence: CASSPSVYGYTF.

This clone was detected many times. The V gene is TRBV5-6, the J gene TRBJ1-1; D remains ambiguous. Trimming pared 3 bases from V and 3 bases from J, leaving 9 bases between. Per germline, CDR1 SGHDT and CDR2 YYEEEE. The CDR3 runs to 13 residues. The CDR3 nucleotides read TGTGCCAGCAGCTGGGCCCACGACACTGAAGCTTTCTTT. Its translation: CASSWAHDTEAFF.

This clone was observed many times. The rearrangement joins TRBV19 to TRBJ1-2, with 7 bases that match TRBD1. Germline V gene data show CDR1 as LNHDA and CDR2 as SQIVND (reference sequence). J lost 4 bases, V lost 9 bases, and 32 bases had no gene match. The CDR3 covers 21 residues. In DNA form, the CDR3 reads TGTGCCAGCACCCCCGGCTTGAGGGCTCCCAGGGACAGAAGGTTTGGCTATGGCTACACCTTC. Translation gives CASTPGLRAPRDRRFGYGYTF.